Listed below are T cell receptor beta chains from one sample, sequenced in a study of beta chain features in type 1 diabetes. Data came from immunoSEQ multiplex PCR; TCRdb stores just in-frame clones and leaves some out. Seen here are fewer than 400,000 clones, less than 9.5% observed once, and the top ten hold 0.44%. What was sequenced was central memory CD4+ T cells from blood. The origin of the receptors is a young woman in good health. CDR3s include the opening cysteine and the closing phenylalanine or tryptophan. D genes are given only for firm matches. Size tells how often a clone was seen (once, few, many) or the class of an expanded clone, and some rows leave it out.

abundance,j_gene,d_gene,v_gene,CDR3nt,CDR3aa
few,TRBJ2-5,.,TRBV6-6,TGTGCCAGCAGTTTCAGCGGTAGGGAGACCCAGTACTTC,CASSFSGRETQYF
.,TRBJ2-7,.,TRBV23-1,TGCGCCAGCAGTCAATCCGGAAGGGGAAGTCACTACGAGCAGTACTTC,CASSQSGRGSHYEQYF
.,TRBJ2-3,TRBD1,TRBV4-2,TGTGCCAGCAGCCAAGCCGACAGGGTGGATACGCAGTATTTT,CASSQADRVDTQYF
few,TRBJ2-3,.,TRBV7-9,TGTGCCAGCAGCTCGACCGGGACAACAGCCGGAGATACGCAGTATTTT,CASSSTGTTAGDTQYF
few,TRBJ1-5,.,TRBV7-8,TGTGCCAGCAGCTTGGACAGAGGCACTCAGCCCCAGCATTTT,CASSLDRGTQPQHF
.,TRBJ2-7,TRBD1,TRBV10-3,TGTGCCATCTCCGGGACAGGGCCCTTCGGGGAGCAGTACTTC,CAISGTGPFGEQYF
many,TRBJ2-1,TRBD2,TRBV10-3,TGTGCCATCAGTGAGGGGGGACTAGACTACAATGAGCAGTTCTTC,CAISEGGLDYNEQFF
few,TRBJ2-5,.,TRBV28,TGTGCCAGCGGTACTAGCTCGGAGACCCAGTACTTC,CASGTSSETQYF
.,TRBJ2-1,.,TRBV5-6,TGTGCCAGCAGCTCCATGAAGATAGCGAGTAGCTCCTACAATGAGCAGTTCTTC,CASSSMKIASSSYNEQFF
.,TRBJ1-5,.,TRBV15,TGTGCCACCAGCAGAGAGGGAGGTCAGCCCCAGCATTTT,CATSREGGQPQHF
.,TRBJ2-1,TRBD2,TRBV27,TGTGCCAGCAGTTCCGGACTAGCGGGAGGGGTACATGAGCAGTTCTTC,CASSSGLAGGVHEQFF
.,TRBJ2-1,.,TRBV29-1,TGCAGCGTTGAAGGACTAGAAAGCTCCTACAATGAGCAGTTCTTC,CSVEGLESSYNEQFF
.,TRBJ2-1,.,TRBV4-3,TGCGCCAGCAGCCAAGTTAAGTCGCATGAGCAGTTCTTC,CASSQVKSHEQFF
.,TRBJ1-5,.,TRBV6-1,TGTGCCAGCAGTTCCGGATATAGCAATCAGCCCCAGCATTTT,CASSSGYSNQPQHF
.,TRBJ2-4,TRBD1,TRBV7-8,TGTGCCAGCAGGGGACAGGGGGACATTCAGTACTTC,CASRGQGDIQYF
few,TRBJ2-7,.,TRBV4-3,TGCGCCAGCAGCCAAGCTATAGAGTTTGGCGAGCAGTACTTC,CASSQAIEFGEQYF
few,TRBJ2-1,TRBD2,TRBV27,TGTGCCAGCAGTTTCTCGGTCTCGGCTAGCGGGAGAGGGAGTGAGCAGTTCTTC,CASSFSVSASGRGSEQFF
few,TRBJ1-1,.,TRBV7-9,TGTGCCAGCAGCTTAGGGGGCAGGGGTTTCACTGAAGCTTTCTTT,CASSLGGRGFTEAFF
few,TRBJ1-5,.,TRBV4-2,TGTGCCAGCAGCCCCAGACCCAATAGCAATCAGCCCCAGCATTTT,CASSPRPNSNQPQHF
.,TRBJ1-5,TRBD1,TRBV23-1,TGCGCCAGCTCGACAGGGGTTAGCAATCAGCCCCAGCATTTT,CASSTGVSNQPQHF
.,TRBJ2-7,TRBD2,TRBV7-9,TGTGCCAGCAGCTTACAGGCCGGGAGGACATCCGAGCAGTACTTC,CASSLQAGRTSEQYF
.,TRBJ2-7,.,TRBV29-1,TGCAGCGTGATCCGGGACGATCCGCGCGAGCAGTACTTC,CSVIRDDPREQYF
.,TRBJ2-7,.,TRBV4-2,TGTGCCAGCAGCCAAGATTTAATGTCGGACTACGAGCAGTACTTC,CASSQDLMSDYEQYF
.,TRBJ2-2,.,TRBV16,TGTGCCAGCAGCCAAGGGACGTACACCGGGGAGCTGTTTTTT,CASSQGTYTGELFF
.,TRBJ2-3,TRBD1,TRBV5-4,TGTGCCAGCAGCTTGGTAGGCAGGGGGAGCGGCACAGATACGCAGTATTTT,CASSLVGRGSGTDTQYF
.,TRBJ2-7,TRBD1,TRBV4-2,TGTGCCAGCAGCGATCCTCCGGGACAGAAAGACTACGAGCAGTACTTC,CASSDPPGQKDYEQYF
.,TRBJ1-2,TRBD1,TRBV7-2,TGTGCCAGCAGCTTAGGACAGGGCTATGGCTACACCTTC,CASSLGQGYGYTF
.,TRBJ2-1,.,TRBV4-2,TGTGCCAGCAGCCAACAGCGATCTACCTACAATGAGCAGTTCTTC,CASSQQRSTYNEQFF
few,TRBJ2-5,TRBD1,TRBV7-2,TGTGCCAGCAGCTACGACCGGGACAGAGGCGAGTACTTC,CASSYDRDRGEYF
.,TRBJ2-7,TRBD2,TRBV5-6,TGTGCCAGCAGCTTGGTGAGCGGGAACGAGCAGTACTTC,CASSLVSGNEQYF
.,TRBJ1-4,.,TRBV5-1,TGCGCCAGCAGCTTAGCCGCGCCCAATGAAAAACTGTTTTTT,CASSLAAPNEKLFF
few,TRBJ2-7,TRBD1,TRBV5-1,TGCGCCAGCAGCTCCCTCACCGGGACAGGCTCTTCAGAGCAGTACTTC,CASSSLTGTGSSEQYF
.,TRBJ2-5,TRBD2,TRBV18,TGTGCCAGCTCTCAGTCAGGGACTAGCGGTAAAGAGACCCAGTACTTC,CASSQSGTSGKETQYF
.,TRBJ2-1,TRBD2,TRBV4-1,TGCGCCAGCAGCCAAGAGATAACGGGAGGGCGCAATGAGCAGTTCTTC,CASSQEITGGRNEQFF
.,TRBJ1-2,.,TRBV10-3,TGTGCCATCAGTGATACACCTAACTATGGCTACACCTTC,CAISDTPNYGYTF
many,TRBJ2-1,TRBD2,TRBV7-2,TGTGCCAGCAGTCCCGCTAGCGGATCCTACAATGAGCAGTTCTTC,CASSPASGSYNEQFF
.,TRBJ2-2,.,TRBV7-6,TGTGCCAGCAGCGCCTACACCGGGGAGCTGTTTTTT,CASSAYTGELFF
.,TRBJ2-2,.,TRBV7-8,TGTGCCAGCAGCTTATCGGGGCTCCCCCGGAACACCGGGGAGCTGTTTTTT,CASSLSGLPRNTGELFF
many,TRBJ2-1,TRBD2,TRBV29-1,TGCAGCGTCGCGGGAGGGCCGGGTTGGGAGCAGTTCTTC,CSVAGGPGWEQFF
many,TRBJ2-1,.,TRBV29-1,TGCAGCGTTGCGTTCTCCTACAATGAGCAGTTCTTC,CSVAFSYNEQFF
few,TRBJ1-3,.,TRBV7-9,TGTGCCAGCAGCTTACAGGACACGAGCTCTGGAAACACCATATATTTT,CASSLQDTSSGNTIYF
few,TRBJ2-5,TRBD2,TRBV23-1,TGCGCCAGCAGTCAAATGAACACACCGGGACTAGCGGGAGAGGGAGAGACCCAGTACTTC,CASSQMNTPGLAGEGETQYF
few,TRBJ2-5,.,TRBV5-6,TGTGCCAGCAGCCAAGATCGGTTCGGAGAGACCCAGTACTTC,CASSQDRFGETQYF
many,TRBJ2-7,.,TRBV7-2,TGTGCCAGCAGCCCGCCGGACGGAAGCTACGAGCAGTACTTC,CASSPPDGSYEQYF
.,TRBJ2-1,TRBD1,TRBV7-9,TGTGCCAGCAGCCAACAGGGGGGTAAATACAATGAGCAGTTCTTC,CASSQQGGKYNEQFF
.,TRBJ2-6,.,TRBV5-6,TGTGCCAGCAGCCCAGGGTCCCCTGGGGCCAACGTCCTGACTTTC,CASSPGSPGANVLTF
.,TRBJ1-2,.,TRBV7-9,TGTGCCAGCAGCTCTAAGCAACTCTATGGCTACACCTTC,CASSSKQLYGYTF
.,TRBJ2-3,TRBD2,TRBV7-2,TGTGCCAGCAGCCCGAGGTTGGCTAGCGGGACTAGCACAGATACGCAGTATTTT,CASSPRLASGTSTDTQYF
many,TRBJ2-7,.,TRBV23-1,TGCGCCAGCAGTCAACTCTTGGGAGATGGCTCGAGGGGCGAGCAGTACTTC,CASSQLLGDGSRGEQYF
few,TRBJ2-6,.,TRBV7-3,TGTGCCAGCAGCCCAAGGGGGGCTGGGGCCAACGTCCTGACTTTC,CASSPRGAGANVLTF
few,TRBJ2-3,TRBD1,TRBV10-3,TGTGCCACCACATTAGGACAGGGAAATGGTGCAGATACGCAGTATTTT,CATTLGQGNGADTQYF
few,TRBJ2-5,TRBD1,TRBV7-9,TGTGCCAGCAGCTTAAAAGACAGGGAGTTGGAGACCCAGTACTTC,CASSLKDRELETQYF
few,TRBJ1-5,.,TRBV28,TGTGCCAGCAGTTTATCGGTGGGAGGCAATCAGCCCCAGCATTTT,CASSLSVGGNQPQHF
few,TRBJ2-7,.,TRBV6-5,TGTGCCAGCAGTCCACAGGGTCTGTCCTACGAGCAGTACTTC,CASSPQGLSYEQYF